This TCR beta chain was profiled in a study of CD8+ T cells in alopecia areata. J was trimmed by 7 bases and V by 5 bases; bases with no gene match: 9. CDR1 and CDR2 from the germline V gene are SQVTM and ANQGSEA. The CDR3 extends over 14 amino acids. Isolated RNA was reverse transcribed into cDNA used as the sequencing template. Only in-frame clones appear in the TCRdb table, and some are missing; sequencing was by immunoSEQ multiplex PCR. This sample has about 180,000 clones, with roughly 60% found just once. Peripheral blood and lesional scalp punch biopsies were taken from alopecia areata patients.

This chain uses TRBV29-1 with TRBJ2-1; 9 bases are shared with TRBD1. The sequenced sample was CD4+ T cells sorted from blood, obtained at week 0. The TCR comes from a human donor with alopecia areata. CDR3 nucleotide sequence: TGCAGCGTTTCCCCGGGACAGGGTGTAAATGAGCAGTTCTTC. It is translated as CSVSPGQGVNEQFF.